The present entry profiles one TCR beta chain with its context. Its matching antigen is unknown. The data were obtained in a study of monozygotic twins with cystic fibrosis. The V gene's germline CDR1 is MNHNY and CDR2 SVGAGI (reference sequence). V lost 0 bases and J 5 bases, leaving 16 bases between the germline ends. This CDR3 is 16 amino acids long. Libraries were prepared by immunoSEQ multiplex PCR; TCRdb keeps only in-frame clonotypes and omits some of them. The table has around 34,000 clones, more than 90% seen once. Findings of the study overall: Nucleotide-identical clonotype sharing was significantly higher within monozygotic CF twin pairs than between unrelated CF individuals.

The specimen sequenced was blood. This clonotype originated in a girl aged 2 to 10 with cystic fibrosis. The chain joins TRBV6-6 to TRBJ1-2; TRBD1 might be the D (5 bases). The CDR3 protein is CASSYSFTRVPYGYTF. The CDR3 bases are TGTGCCAGCAGTTACTCGTTTACCAGGGTCCCTTATGGCTACACCTTC.